This TCR beta chain comes out of a study of cytomegalovirus exposure and HLA in healthy donors. The PCR made use of 60 Vbeta and 13 Jbeta primers. Only in-frame clones appear in the TCRdb table, and some are missing; sequencing was by immunoSEQ multiplex PCR. The sample includes some 150,000 clones, around 9% of them seen just once. The CDR3 contains 19 residues. Trimming cost V 0 bases and J 6 bases, with 27 bases left between them. Germline V gene data show CDR1 as LGHNA and CDR2 as YSLEER. Unrecorded immune exposure was likely among donors, who were nominally healthy when sampled. Sequenced sample: PBMCs. The gene calls are TRBV4-3 and TRBJ2-7; D possibly corresponds to TRBD2 (6 bases). This sequence was found in a woman between 40 and 55 years old in good health and CMV-seropositive. CDR3 sequence: CASSQDVGWQVGGLVEQYF. CDR3 nucleotide sequence: TGCGCCAGCAGCCAAGATGTTGGATGGCAGGTCGGGGGATTAGTCGAGCAGTACTTC.